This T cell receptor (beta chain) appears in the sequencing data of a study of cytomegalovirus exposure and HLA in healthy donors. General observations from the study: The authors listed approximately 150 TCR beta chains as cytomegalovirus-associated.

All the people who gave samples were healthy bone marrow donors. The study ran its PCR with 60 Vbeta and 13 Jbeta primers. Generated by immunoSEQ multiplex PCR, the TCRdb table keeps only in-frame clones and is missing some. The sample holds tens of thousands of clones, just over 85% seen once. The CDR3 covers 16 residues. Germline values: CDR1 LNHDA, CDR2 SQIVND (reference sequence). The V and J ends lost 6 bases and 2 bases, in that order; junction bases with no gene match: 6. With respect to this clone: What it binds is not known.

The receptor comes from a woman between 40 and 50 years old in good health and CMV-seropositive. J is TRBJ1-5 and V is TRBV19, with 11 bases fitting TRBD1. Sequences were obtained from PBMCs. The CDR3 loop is CASRGTGGSGNQPQHF. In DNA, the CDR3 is TGTGCCAGTAGGGGGACAGGGGGATCGGGCAATCAGCCCCAGCATTTT.